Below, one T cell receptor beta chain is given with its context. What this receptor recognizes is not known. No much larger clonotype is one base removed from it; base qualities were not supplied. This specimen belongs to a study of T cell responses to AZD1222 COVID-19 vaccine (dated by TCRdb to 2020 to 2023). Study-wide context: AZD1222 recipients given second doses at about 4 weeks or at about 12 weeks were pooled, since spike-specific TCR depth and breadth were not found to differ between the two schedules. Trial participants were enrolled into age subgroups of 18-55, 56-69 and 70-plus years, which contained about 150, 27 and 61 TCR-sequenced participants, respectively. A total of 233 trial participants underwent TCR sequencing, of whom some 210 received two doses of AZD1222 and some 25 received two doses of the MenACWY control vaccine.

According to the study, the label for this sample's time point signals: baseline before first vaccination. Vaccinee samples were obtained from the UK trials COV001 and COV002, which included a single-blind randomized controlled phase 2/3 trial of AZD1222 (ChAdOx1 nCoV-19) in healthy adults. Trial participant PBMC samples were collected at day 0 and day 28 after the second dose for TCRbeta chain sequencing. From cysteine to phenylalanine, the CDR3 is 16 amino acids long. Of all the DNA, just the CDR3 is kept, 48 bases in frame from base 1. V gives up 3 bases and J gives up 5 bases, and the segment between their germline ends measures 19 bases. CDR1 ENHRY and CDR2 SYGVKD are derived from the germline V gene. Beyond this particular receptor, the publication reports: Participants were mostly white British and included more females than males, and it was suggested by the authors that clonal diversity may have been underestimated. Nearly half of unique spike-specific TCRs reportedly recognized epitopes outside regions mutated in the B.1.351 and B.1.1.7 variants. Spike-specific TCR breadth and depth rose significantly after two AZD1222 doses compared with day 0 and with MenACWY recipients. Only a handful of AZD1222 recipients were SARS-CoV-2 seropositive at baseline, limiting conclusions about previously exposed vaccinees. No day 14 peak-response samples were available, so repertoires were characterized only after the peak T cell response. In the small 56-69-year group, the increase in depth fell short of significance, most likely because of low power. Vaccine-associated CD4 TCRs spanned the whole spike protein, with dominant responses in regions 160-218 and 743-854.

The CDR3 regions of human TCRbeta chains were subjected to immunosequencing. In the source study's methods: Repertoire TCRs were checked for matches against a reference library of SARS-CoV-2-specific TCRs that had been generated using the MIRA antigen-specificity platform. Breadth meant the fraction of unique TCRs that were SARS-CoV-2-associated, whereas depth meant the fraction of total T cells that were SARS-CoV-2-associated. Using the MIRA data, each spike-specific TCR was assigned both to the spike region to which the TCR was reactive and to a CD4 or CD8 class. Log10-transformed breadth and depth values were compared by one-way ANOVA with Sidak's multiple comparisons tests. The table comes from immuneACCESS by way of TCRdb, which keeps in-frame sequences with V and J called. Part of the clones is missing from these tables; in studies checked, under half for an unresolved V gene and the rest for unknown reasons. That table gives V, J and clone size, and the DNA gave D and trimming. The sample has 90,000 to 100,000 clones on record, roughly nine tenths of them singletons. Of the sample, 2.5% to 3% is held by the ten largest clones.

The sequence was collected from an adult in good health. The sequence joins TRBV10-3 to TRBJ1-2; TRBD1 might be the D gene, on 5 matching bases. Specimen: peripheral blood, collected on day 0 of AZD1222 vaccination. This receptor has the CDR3 CAISDPGLSGDYGYTF. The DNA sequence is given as TGTGCCATCAGTGACCCGGGACTCTCCGGAGATTATGGCTACACCTTC.